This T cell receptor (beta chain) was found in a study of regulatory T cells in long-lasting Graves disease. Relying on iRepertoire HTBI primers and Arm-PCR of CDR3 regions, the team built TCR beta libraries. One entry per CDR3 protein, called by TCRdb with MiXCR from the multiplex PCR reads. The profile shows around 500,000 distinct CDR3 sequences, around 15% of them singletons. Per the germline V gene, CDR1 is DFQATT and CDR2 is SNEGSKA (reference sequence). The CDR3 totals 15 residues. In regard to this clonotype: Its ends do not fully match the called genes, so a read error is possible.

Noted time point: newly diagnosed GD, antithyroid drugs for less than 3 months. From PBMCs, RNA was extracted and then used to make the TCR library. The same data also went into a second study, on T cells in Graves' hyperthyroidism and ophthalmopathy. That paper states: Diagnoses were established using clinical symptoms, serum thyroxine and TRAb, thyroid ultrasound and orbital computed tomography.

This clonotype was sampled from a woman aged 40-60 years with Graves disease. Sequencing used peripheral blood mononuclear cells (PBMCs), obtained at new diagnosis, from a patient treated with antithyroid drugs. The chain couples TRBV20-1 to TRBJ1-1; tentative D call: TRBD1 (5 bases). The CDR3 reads CSARAPGSMNTETFF. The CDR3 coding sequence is TGCAGTGCTAGAGCTCCAGGGTCTATGAACACTGAAACTTTCTTT.